This T cell receptor (beta chain) was sequenced for a study of response to subunit inactivated influenza vaccine. This clonotype appeared a few times. TCRdb used MiXCR to reprocess the RT-PCR reads, holding one entry per CDR3 protein. There are around 650,000 distinct CDR3 sequences in the sample; 15% to 18% occur only once, and around 10% lies in the top ten. The CDR3 totals 14 residues. V gave up 7 bases and J gave up 2 bases, with 14 bases separating them. CDR1 and CDR2 (germline): MNHNS, SASEGT. This sequence originates from a man aged 50-60 years who received an inactivated influenza vaccine. The material sequenced was PBMCs from blood, taken 12 days after vaccination. The chain uses TRBV6-1 and TRBJ1-1; D not certain. CDR3 region: CASKGDMRNTEAFF. Here the CDR3 DNA reads TGTGCCAGCAAGGGAGATATGCGTAACACTGAAGCTTTCTTT.